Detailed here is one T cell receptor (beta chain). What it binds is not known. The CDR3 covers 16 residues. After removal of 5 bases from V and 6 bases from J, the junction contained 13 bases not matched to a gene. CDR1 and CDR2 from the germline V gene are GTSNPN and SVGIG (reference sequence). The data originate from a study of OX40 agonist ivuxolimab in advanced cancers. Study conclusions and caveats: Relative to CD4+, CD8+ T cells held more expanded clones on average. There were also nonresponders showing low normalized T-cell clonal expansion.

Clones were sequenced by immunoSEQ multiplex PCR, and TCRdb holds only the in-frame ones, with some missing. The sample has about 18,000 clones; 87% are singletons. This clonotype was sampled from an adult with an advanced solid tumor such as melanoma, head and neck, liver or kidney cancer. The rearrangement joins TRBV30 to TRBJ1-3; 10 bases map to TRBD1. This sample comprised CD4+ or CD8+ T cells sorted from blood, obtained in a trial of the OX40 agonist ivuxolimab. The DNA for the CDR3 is TGTGCCTGGGTCGGTCGGGACAGGGGATTAAAAAACACCATATATTTT. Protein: CAWVGRDRGLKNTIYF.